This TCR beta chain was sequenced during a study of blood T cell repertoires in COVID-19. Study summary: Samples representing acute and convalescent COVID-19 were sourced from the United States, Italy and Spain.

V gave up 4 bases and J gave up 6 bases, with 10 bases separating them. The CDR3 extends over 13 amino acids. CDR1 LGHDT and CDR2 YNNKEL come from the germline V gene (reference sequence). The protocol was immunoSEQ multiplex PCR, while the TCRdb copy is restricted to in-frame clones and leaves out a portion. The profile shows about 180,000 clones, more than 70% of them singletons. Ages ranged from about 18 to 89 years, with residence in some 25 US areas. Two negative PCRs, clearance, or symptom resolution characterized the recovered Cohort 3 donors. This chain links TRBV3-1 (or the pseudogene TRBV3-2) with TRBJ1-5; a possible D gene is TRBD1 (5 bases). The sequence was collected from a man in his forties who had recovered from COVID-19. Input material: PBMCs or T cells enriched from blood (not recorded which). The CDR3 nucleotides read TGTGCCAGCAGCCGGGGGGAGGGTCAGCCCCAGCATTTT. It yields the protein CASSRGEGQPQHF.